This record covers a single T cell receptor beta chain. This sample was included in a study of cytomegalovirus exposure and HLA in healthy donors. A multiplex PCR was run with 60 Vbeta primers and 13 Jbeta primers. The method was immunoSEQ multiplex PCR; TCRdb's version includes in-frame clones alone and lacks a portion of them. This sample carries 150,000 to 160,000 clones, roughly 80% of them seen once, and the ten largest clones take 6% to 8.5%. The TCR originated in a man younger than 40 in good health and CMV-seropositive. Source material: PBMCs.

The CDR3 DNA is TGTGCCAGCAGCACATTCCAGGGCGGCGAGCAGTACTTC. Encoded protein: CASSTFQGGEQYF. The V call is TRBV7-2, the J call TRBJ2-7; the D gene is possibly TRBD1 (5 bases). CDR1 SGHTA and CDR2 FQGNSA come from the germline V gene. The CDR3 is 13 residues long. V lost 5 bases, J lost 6 bases, and 14 bases lay in between.